These 8 T cell receptor beta chains came from one sample sequenced in a study of T cell repertoires in cytomegalovirus infection. These receptors' antigens are unknown. A single record per CDR3 protein comes from TCRdb applying MiXCR to the reads. The data show about 900,000 distinct CDR3 sequences, roughly 31% seen once. Sequenced material: cultured CD8+ T cells from PBMCs, taken from culture after CMV antigen stimulation. The receptors stem from a human donor in good health (CMV status not recorded). Some clones in this sample may be carry-over from other donors' samples.

In this sample, this clonotype turned up a few times. The chain combines TRBV27 with TRBJ1-1; tentatively, D is TRBD1 (5 bases). V lost 6 bases to trimming and J lost 7 bases, with 9 bases between them. Germline V gives CDR1 MNHEY, CDR2 SMNVEV (reference sequence). This CDR3 is 11 amino acids long. The CDR3 nucleotides are TGTGCCAGCAGAGAGGGGAGTGAAGCTTTCTTT. Residues: CASREGSEAFF.

In DNA form, the CDR3 reads TGTGCCAGCAGAAATACAGGGGGCGACTATGGCTACACCTTC. Amino acid sequence: CASRNTGGDYGYTF. The V and J genes are TRBV12-3 or TRBV12-4 and TRBJ1-2; TRBD1 aligns across 9 bases. Trimming removed 6 bases from V and 3 bases from J; junction bases left unmatched: 5. The CDR3 covers 14 residues.

This clonotype has only a few counts. The genes are TRBV27 and TRBJ2-6; unclear D gene. Germline assignment: CDR1 MNHEY and CDR2 SMNVEV (reference sequence). Trimming cost V 4 bases and J 2 bases, with 9 bases left between them. This CDR3 is 15 amino acids long. CDR3: CASSYGSPGANVLTF. DNA for the CDR3: TGTGCCAGCAGTTATGGGTCCCCTGGGGCCAACGTCCTGACTTTC.

This clonotype showed up many times. The chain is built from TRBV7-8 and TRBJ2-1; D possibly corresponds to TRBD2 (5 bases). Trimming took 1 base from V and 4 from J, leaving 11 bases between them. The CDR3 consists of 15 residues. Germline CDR1 is SGHVS and CDR2 is FQNEAQ. CDR3 nucleotides: TGTGCCAGCAGCTTAGGAGGGTATGGATACAATGAGCAGTTCTTC. The encoded protein is CASSLGGYGYNEQFF.

This clonotype has a handful of counts. The V and J genes are TRBV19 and TRBJ2-1; 11 bases fit TRBD2. The germline V gene has CDR1 LNHDA and CDR2 SQIVND (reference sequence). The CDR3 loop spans 17 amino acids. J gave up 7 bases and V 3 bases, and 11 bases lay outside the gene matches. The CDR3 nucleotides are TGTGCCAGTAGTATCAGTCTAGCGGGGGGCCTGACGAATGAGCAGTTCTTC. Its translation is CASSISLAGGLTNEQFF.

With respect to this clonotype: A junction boundary mismatches the germline segment, possibly from a read error. This chain joins TRBV6-6 and TRBJ2-1; the D call may be TRBD1 or TRBD2 (7 bases each). This CDR3 comprises 15 residues. Looked up from germline, CDR1 is MNHNY and CDR2 is SVGAGI (reference sequence). This CDR3 is CVSRGGEREVNEQFF. CDR3 in DNA: TGTGTCAGCAGGGGGGGGGAAAGGGAAGTCAATGAGCAGTTCTTC.

The chain is built from TRBV7-9 and TRBJ1-2; TRBD1 is a possible D gene (6 bases). Trimming pared 5 bases from V and 0 bases from J, leaving 13 bases between. CDR3 length: 15 amino acids. Germline CDR1 and CDR2: SEHNR and FQNEAQ (reference sequence). CDR3 DNA: TGTGCCAGCAGCCCGGACAGTCTTCCTAACTATGGCTACACCTTC. It codes for CASSPDSLPNYGYTF.

The chain combines TRBV6-6 with TRBJ2-5; TRBD2 might be the D (6 bases). The CDR3 has 16 amino acids. The ends were cut back, 0 bases at V and 2 bases at J, with 13 bases in the middle. Germline values: CDR1 MNHNY, CDR2 SVGAGI (reference sequence). This chain's CDR3 is CASSYSRTIPQETQYF. CDR3 in DNA: TGTGCCAGCAGTTACTCTAGGACTATACCTCAAGAGACCCAGTACTTC.